This is a list of T cell receptor beta chains from one sample in a study of blood T cell repertoires in COVID-19. Clones were sequenced by immunoSEQ multiplex PCR, and TCRdb holds only the in-frame ones, with some missing. Of about 100,000 clones in the sample, about 83% were seen once. The sequenced sample was peripheral blood. The receptors come from a man between 65 and 85 years old with active or convalescent COVID-19. Each CDR3 is given with its conserved first and last residue. D genes are given only for firm matches. Clone size, where shown, is once, few, many, or a class for clones that have expanded.

D | J | length | V | size | CDR3 | DNA
TRBD2 | TRBJ2-1 | 16 | TRBV27 | few | CASSFPSGGDYNEQFF | TGTGCCAGCAGTTTTCCTAGCGGGGGCGATTACAATGAGCAGTTCTTC
NA | TRBJ2-1 | 11 | TRBV11-2 | NA | CASSLRNEQFF | TGTGCCAGCAGCTTGCGCAATGAGCAGTTCTTC
NA | TRBJ1-2 | 15 | TRBV5-4 | NA | CASSSDMGGAYGYTF | TGTGCCAGCAGCTCCGACATGGGGGGGGCCTATGGCTACACCTTC
NA | TRBJ1-1 | 15 | TRBV7-2 | once | CASNAGARGYTEAFF | TGTGCCAGCAACGCGGGGGCACGAGGTTACACTGAAGCTTTCTTT
NA | TRBJ2-5 | 15 | TRBV11-2 | NA | CASSLGVGGQETQYF | TGTGCCAGCAGCTTAGGGGTGGGGGGCCAAGAGACCCAGTACTTC
TRBD1 | TRBJ1-2 | 13 | TRBV30 | NA | CAWRTDRGNGYTF | TGTGCCTGGAGGACGGACAGGGGAAATGGCTACACCTTC
NA | TRBJ2-7 | 14 | TRBV2 | few | CASSDQGSSYEQYF | TGTGCCAGCAGTGACCAGGGCTCCTCCTACGAGCAGTACTTC
TRBD1 | TRBJ1-4 | 15 | TRBV11-1 | NA | CASSGGRGENEKLFF | TGTGCCAGCAGCGGAGGCAGGGGGGAAAATGAAAAACTGTTTTTT
TRBD1 | TRBJ1-5 | 16 | TRBV28 | NA | CATYLITGGDGQPQHF | TGTGCTACCTACTTAATTACAGGGGGCGACGGTCAGCCCCAGCATTTT
NA | TRBJ1-6 | 15 | TRBV2 | NA | CASTGGGSYNSPLHF | TGTGCCAGTACTGGGGGGGGCTCCTATAATTCACCCCTCCACTTT
TRBD1 | TRBJ1-1 | 13 | TRBV18 | NA | CASSSGQSLEAFF | TGTGCCAGCTCATCGGGACAGTCCCTCGAGGCTTTCTTT
TRBD1 | TRBJ1-6 | 16 | TRBV30 | many | CAWSPTDRAGNFPLHF | TGTGCCTGGAGTCCGACCGACAGGGCTGGTAATTTCCCCCTCCACTTT
TRBD2 | TRBJ2-3 | 14 | TRBV3-1/TRBV3-2 | NA | CASSQIQRGNTQYF | TGTGCCAGCAGCCAAATCCAGCGGGGGAATACGCAGTATTTT
TRBD2 | TRBJ2-1 | 16 | TRBV5-4 | NA | CASSTGLAGGYNEQFF | TGTGCCAGCAGCACCGGACTAGCGGGGGGTTACAATGAGCAGTTCTTC
NA | TRBJ2-7 | 13 | TRBV7-2 | NA | CASSLRGSYEQYF | TGTGCCAGCAGCTTACGGGGGTCCTACGAGCAGTACTTC
NA | TRBJ2-7 | 14 | TRBV10-3 | NA | CAISGQDSGYEQYF | TGTGCCATCAGTGGGCAGGACAGCGGCTACGAGCAGTACTTC
NA | TRBJ1-4 | 13 | TRBV28 | NA | CATLGGWREKLFF | TGTGCCACCCTGGGAGGGTGGAGGGAAAAACTGTTTTTT
TRBD1 | TRBJ2-2 | 15 | TRBV11-1 | NA | CASSYTRQGSGELFF | TGTGCCAGCAGCTACACGCGACAGGGGAGCGGGGAGCTGTTTTTT
TRBD1 | TRBJ2-3 | 15 | TRBV2 | NA | CASRGTGASTDTQYF | TGTGCCAGCAGGGGGACAGGGGCCAGCACAGATACGCAGTATTTT
NA | TRBJ1-6 | 14 | TRBV7-8 | NA | CASSLTDKDSPLHF | TGTGCCAGCAGCTTAACGGACAAAGATTCACCCCTCCACTTT
TRBD2 | TRBJ2-3 | 17 | TRBV4-3 | NA | CASSQDRTSSWTDTQYF | TGCGCCAGCAGCCAAGATAGGACTAGCAGTTGGACAGATACGCAGTATTTT
NA | TRBJ2-1 | 12 | TRBV12-3/TRBV12-4 | NA | CASSLRQWEQFF | TGTGCCAGCAGTTTAAGACAGTGGGAGCAGTTCTTC
TRBD2 | TRBJ2-1 | 15 | TRBV2 | once | CASSRSTSGYNEQFF | TGTGCCAGCAGTAGGTCAACTAGCGGTTACAATGAGCAGTTCTTC
NA | TRBJ1-1 | 11 | TRBV30 | NA | CAWRGGTEAFF | TGTGCCTGGAGGGGGGGGACTGAAGCTTTCTTT
NA | TRBJ2-5 | 13 | TRBV20-1 | NA | CSASRGGQETQYF | TGCAGTGCTAGTCGAGGGGGCCAAGAGACCCAGTACTTC
NA | TRBJ1-5 | 17 | TRBV7-2 | NA | CASSSGGGVVSNQPQHF | TGTGCCAGCAGCTCCGGCGGGGGAGTAGTTAGCAATCAGCCCCAGCATTTT
TRBD1 | TRBJ1-2 | 14 | TRBV6-1 | NA | CASSDIGGDYGYTF | TGTGCCAGCAGTGACATAGGGGGCGACTATGGCTACACCTTC
TRBD1 | TRBJ2-5 | 14 | TRBV2 | NA | CASSEDRGQETQYF | TGTGCCAGCAGTGAAGACAGGGGGCAAGAGACCCAGTACTTC
NA | TRBJ1-1 | 13 | TRBV30 | NA | CAGALQGRAEAFF | TGTGCCGGGGCCCTTCAGGGTAGGGCTGAAGCTTTCTTT
TRBD1 | TRBJ1-2 | 17 | TRBV19 | NA | CASSIPGTGLAVYGYTF | TGTGCCAGTAGTATCCCAGGGACAGGGCTCGCCGTCTATGGCTACACCTTC
NA | TRBJ1-3 | 15 | TRBV7-2 | NA | CASSFGREGGNTIYF | TGTGCCAGCAGCTTTGGCCGGGAAGGTGGAAACACCATATATTTT
TRBD1 | TRBJ2-3 | 14 | TRBV11-2 | NA | CASSRDRGTDTQYF | TGTGCCAGCAGCCGGGACAGGGGCACAGATACGCAGTATTTT
TRBD1 | TRBJ1-6 | 14 | TRBV18 | NA | CASTPGTGVSPLHF | TGTGCCAGCACCCCCGGGACAGGCGTTTCACCCCTCCACTTT
NA | TRBJ2-2 | 14 | TRBV18 | NA | CASSPERNTGELFF | TGTGCCAGCTCACCTGAGAGGAACACCGGGGAGCTGTTTTTT